Following are 28 T cell receptor beta chains from one sample sequenced in a study of blood T cell repertoires in COVID-19. The table came from immunoSEQ multiplex PCR; TCRdb's copy has only in-frame clones and leaves some out. Of around 250,000 clones in the sample, over 70% were seen once. The sequenced material came from peripheral blood. Receptors originate from an elderly man with acute or convalescent COVID-19.

With respect to this clone: Other DNA sequences in the sample encode the same CDR3. This chain connects TRBV2 to TRBJ1-1, with 8 bases lining up with TRBD1. In germline, CDR1 is SNHLY, CDR2 FYNNEI. The trim removed 3 bases at V and 1 base at J, leaving 4 bases unmatched. This CDR3 region has 15 residues. As DNA, the CDR3 is TGTGCCAGCAGTGAGCTCGGACAGGGGAACACTGAAGCTTTCTTT. Translation: CASSELGQGNTEAFF.

The rearrangement joins TRBV5-1 to TRBJ2-3; 9 nucleotides match TRBD2. The CDR3 covers 15 residues. V shed 4 bases, J shed 3 bases, and the junction held 6 bases outside the gene matches. The germline CDR1 and CDR2 sequences are SGHRS and YFSETQ. In nucleotides, the CDR3 is TGCGCCAGCAGCCCGGGACTAGCCAGGACAGATACGCAGTATTTT. This sequence encodes CASSPGLARTDTQYF.

The V call is TRBV4-2, the J call TRBJ2-5; D possibly corresponds to TRBD1 (6 bases). The germline V gene has CDR1 LGHNA and CDR2 YNFKEQ. V gave up 4 bases and J gave up 2 bases, with 14 bases separating them. CDR3 size: 15 residues. CDR3 bases: TGTGCCAGCAGCCTCCACCGCGGACAGCAAGAGACCCAGTACTTC. It encodes CASSLHRGQQETQYF.

This clone came up many times. The rearrangement joins TRBV19 to TRBJ1-2, with D perhaps matching TRBD1 (5 bases). V lost 3 bases and J lost 3, with 11 bases in between. The germline V gene has CDR1 LNHDA and CDR2 SQIVND (reference sequence). The CDR3 sequence is 14 residues long. The CDR3 reads CASSMDKWDYGYTF. CDR3 DNA: TGTGCCAGTAGTATGGACAAATGGGACTATGGCTACACCTTC.

V is TRBV29-1 and J is TRBJ2-6, with TRBD1 matching over 10 bases. J lost 4 bases, V lost 6 bases, and 6 bases had no gene match. Germline loops: CDR1 SQVTM, CDR2 ANQGSEA. This CDR3 spans 15 amino acids. CDR3 in DNA: TGCAGCGTCCTGGGACAGGGGTTAGGGGCCAACGTCCTGACTTTC. This encodes CSVLGQGLGANVLTF.

The J gene is TRBJ1-3, the V gene TRBV11-2; D not resolved. The CDR3 contains 15 residues. V shed 0 bases and J shed 3 bases, with 9 bases lying between them. Germline assignment: CDR1 SGHAT and CDR2 FQNNGV. CDR3 amino acids: CASSLDQTVGNTIYF. CDR3 nucleotides: TGTGCCAGCAGCTTAGATCAAACAGTTGGAAACACCATATATTTT.

This chain joins TRBV18 and TRBJ1-1; weak D call: TRBD1 (6 bases). With 6 bases removed from V and 1 base from J, the gap between germline ends came to 9 bases. The germline gives CDR1 KGHSH, CDR2 LQKENI. The CDR3 runs to 13 residues. DNA for the CDR3: TGTGCCAGCTCGGCGGGGGCGAACACTGAAGCTTTCTTT. This translates into CASSAGANTEAFF.

The V gene is TRBV28, the J gene TRBJ2-7; the D is unclear. The germline V gene has CDR1 MDHEN and CDR2 SYDVKM. CDR3 size: 12 residues. V gave up 6 bases and J gave up 2 bases, with 8 bases separating them. The CDR3 loop is CASSPPAYEQYF. The CDR3 region has the DNA TGTGCCAGCAGCCCCCCGGCCTACGAGCAGTACTTC.

This chain links TRBV6-5 with TRBJ2-1; possibly TRBD2 for D (6 bases). Germline assignment: CDR1 MNHEY and CDR2 SVGAGI. This CDR3 is built from 13 residues. Trimming stripped 2 bases from V and 10 bases from J, with 12 bases between. CDR3 sequence (DNA): TGTGCCAGCAGTTACCCTGGGGGGAGAGAGCAGTTCTTC. As protein: CASSYPGGREQFF.

This chain uses TRBV28 with TRBJ1-2; TRBD1 agrees at 9 bases. Germline-derived CDR1 and CDR2 are MDHEN and SYDVKM. V lost 5 bases to trimming and J lost 8 bases; unmatched junction nucleotides: 9. The CDR3 is made up of 14 amino acids. The CDR3 region is CASSGGQGKGGYTF. The CDR3 coding sequence is TGTGCCAGCAGTGGGGGACAGGGCAAAGGAGGCTACACCTTC.

This clone showed up just a few times. CDR3: CASRRGRLNEKLFF. CDR3 in DNA: TGCGCCAGCAGGAGGGGGAGACTTAATGAAAAACTGTTTTTT. The chain links TRBV10-2 to TRBJ1-4, with a possible D match to TRBD1 (6 bases). Germline-derived CDR1 and CDR2 are WSHSY and SAAADI. Between the trimmed V and J ends, which lost 6 bases and 4 bases, there was a span of 12 bases. This CDR3 spans 14 amino acids.

J is TRBJ1-4 and V is TRBV19, with 7 bases identical to TRBD1. V was pared by 5 bases and J by 7 bases, with 7 bases of the junction left unmatched. Germline CDR1 and CDR2: LNHDA and SQIVND (reference sequence). This CDR3 has 14 residues. CDR3: CASSASYRGEKLFF. In DNA, the CDR3 is TGTGCCAGTAGTGCATCCTACAGGGGTGAAAAACTGTTTTTT.

V and J are TRBV3-1 (or the pseudogene TRBV3-2) and TRBJ1-4; a possible D gene is TRBD1 (5 bases). V was trimmed by 5 bases and J by 5 bases, leaving 18 bases between them. The CDR3 contains 16 residues. Per the germline V gene, CDR1 is LGHDT and CDR2 is YNNKEL (reference sequence). The CDR3 is CASSKAPTAPNEKLFF. In DNA form, the CDR3 reads TGTGCCAGCAGCAAAGCCCCGACAGCGCCAAATGAAAAACTGTTTTTT.

The V gene is TRBV5-1, the J gene TRBJ2-3, with 9 bases that match TRBD2. Trimming at V came to 4 bases and at J to 2 bases, leaving 8 bases not matched to a gene. Looked up from germline, CDR1 is SGHRS and CDR2 is YFSETQ. The CDR3 runs 16 residues. Here the CDR3 DNA reads TGCGCCAGCAGCCCGATAGCGGGAGTCCTCACAGATACGCAGTATTTT. Amino acid sequence: CASSPIAGVLTDTQYF.

This rearrangement joins TRBV30 to TRBJ2-5, with a weak D call TRBD1 (5 bases). This CDR3 contains 13 residues. With 2 bases removed from V and 5 bases from J, the gap between germline ends came to 12 bases. CDR1 and CDR2 from the germline V gene are GTSNPN and SVGIG (reference sequence). In nucleotides, the CDR3 is TGTGCCTGGAGTAGGGGTTTGGTGGAGACCCAGTACTTC. It is translated as CAWSRGLVETQYF.

J is TRBJ1-2 and V is TRBV3-1 (or the pseudogene TRBV3-2); D is uncertain. CDR3 size: 13 residues. Looked up from germline, CDR1 is LGHDT and CDR2 is YNNKEL (reference sequence). The ends were cut back, 1 base at V and 0 bases at J, with 3 bases in the middle. In DNA form, the CDR3 reads TGTGCCAGCAGCCAAGCAGCTAACTATGGCTACACCTTC. It translates to CASSQAANYGYTF.

The chain links TRBV3-1 (or the pseudogene TRBV3-2) to TRBJ1-1, with 7 positions matching TRBD1. The CDR3 runs to 13 residues. The germline V gene has CDR1 LGHDT and CDR2 YNNKEL (reference sequence). With V trimmed by 4 bases and J by 10 bases, 9 bases remained unmatched. This chain's CDR3 is CASSRQGKGVAFF. The CDR3 coding sequence is TGTGCCAGCAGCCGACAGGGAAAGGGTGTAGCTTTCTTT.

The chain employs TRBV7-2 and TRBJ1-1; D is unclear. This CDR3 comprises 14 residues. Germline CDR1 and CDR2: SGHTA and FQGNSA. V was cut by 6 bases and J by 0 bases, with 11 bases left in between. The CDR3 loop reads CASRIGSLNTEAFF. Written as DNA, the CDR3 is TGTGCCAGCAGGATCGGGAGTTTGAACACTGAAGCTTTCTTT.

This chain links TRBV6-5 with TRBJ2-1; 9 nucleotides line up with TRBD2. CDR1 is MNHEY and CDR2 is SVGAGI in the germline V gene. This CDR3 has 14 residues. J lost 5 bases, V lost 7 bases, and 6 bases had no gene match. Here the CDR3 reads CASTRSGGNNEQFF. CDR3 nucleotide sequence: TGTGCCAGCACTCGTAGCGGGGGTAACAATGAGCAGTTCTTC.

J is TRBJ2-3 and V is TRBV28; 7 bases fit TRBD1. J gave up 3 bases and V 5 bases, and 8 bases lay outside the gene matches. The CDR3 has 15 amino acids. CDR1 MDHEN and CDR2 SYDVKM come from the germline V gene. DNA of the CDR3: TGTGCCAGCAGTCCGATTCAACAGGGGACAGATACGCAGTATTTT. Translation: CASSPIQQGTDTQYF.

In DNA form, the CDR3 reads TGTGCCAGTAGCAACAGGGGAAGTTCGAACACTGAAGCTTTCTTT. It translates to CASSNRGSSNTEAFF. The chain couples TRBV19 to TRBJ1-1, with 7 bases matching TRBD1. With 6 bases clipped from V and 1 base from J, the junction kept 8 bases outside the gene matches. The CDR3 sequence is 15 residues long. Germline-derived CDR1 and CDR2 are LNHDA and SQIVND (reference sequence).

J is TRBJ1-5 and V is TRBV19, with TRBD1 matching 7 bases. Germline CDR1 is LNHDA and CDR2 is SQIVND (reference sequence). Trimming at V came to 5 bases and at J to 0 bases, leaving 7 bases not matched to a gene. The CDR3 contains 16 residues. CDR3 in amino acids: CASSGPSGGSNQPQHF. The CDR3 DNA sequence: TGTGCCAGTAGTGGACCATCAGGGGGTAGCAATCAGCCCCAGCATTTT.

V and J are TRBV28 and TRBJ2-2; weak D call: TRBD1 (5 bases). The CDR3 runs to 12 residues. Germline V gene lookup returns CDR1 MDHEN and CDR2 SYDVKM. V lost 3 bases to trimming and J lost 9 bases, with 8 bases between them. This CDR3 reads CASSFRVRELFF. The CDR3 region has the DNA TGTGCCAGCAGTTTCAGGGTCCGGGAGCTGTTTTTT.

The CDR3 protein is CASTDGSANTGELFF. In DNA form, the CDR3 reads TGTGCCAGCACCGACGGGAGCGCGAACACCGGGGAGCTGTTTTTT. This chain links TRBV5-6 with TRBJ2-2; the D gene is possibly TRBD2 (6 bases). The CDR3 is 15 residues long. Germline CDR1 reads SGHDT; CDR2 reads YYEEEE. Deletions cut 6 bases from V and 0 bases from J, with 12 bases between.

The chain couples TRBV5-1 to TRBJ2-7, with D perhaps TRBD1 (6 bases). Germline CDR1 SGHRS, CDR2 YFSETQ. V gave up 4 bases and J gave up 1 base, with 21 bases separating them. CDR3 length: 17 residues. The CDR3 DNA sequence: TGCGCCAGCAGCGATCAACCGACAGGCCGATATTCCTACGAGCAGTACTTC. This gives the protein CASSDQPTGRYSYEQYF.

The CDR3 protein is CASSSNRGGRDTEAFF. CDR3 bases: TGTGCCAGCAGTTCAAACCGGGGAGGGAGGGACACTGAAGCTTTCTTT. The genes are TRBV6-5 and TRBJ1-1; D is undetermined. Germline V gene lookup returns CDR1 MNHEY and CDR2 SVGAGI. V was trimmed by 4 bases and J by 3 bases, leaving 18 bases between them. This CDR3 contains 16 residues.

This chain joins TRBV12-3 or TRBV12-4 and TRBJ1-2, with D hard to call. The CDR3 is 11 amino acids. The V and J ends lost 6 bases and 8 bases respectively, with 10 bases between them. CDR3 protein: CASRNLSGYTF. CDR3 DNA sequence: TGTGCCAGCAGGAATTTGAGCGGCTACACCTTC.

The V gene is TRBV5-4, the J gene TRBJ1-5; the match to TRBD1 covers 10 bases. The CDR3 contains 14 residues. Trimming removed 4 bases from V and 5 bases from J; junction bases left unmatched: 3. The germline V gene encodes CDR1 SGHNT and CDR2 YYREEE (reference sequence). The CDR3 DNA reads TGTGCCAGCAGCCTAGGGACAGGGGATCAGCCCCAGCATTTT. Translated, it gives CASSLGTGDQPQHF. Full variable domain (outside the CDR3, taken from reference TRBV5-4 and TRBJ1-5): ETGVTQSPTHLIKTRGQQVTLRCSSQSGHNTVSWYQQALGQGPQFIFQYYREEENGRGNFPPRFSGLQFPNYSSELNVNALELDDSALYLCASSLGTGDQPQHFGDGTRLSIL.